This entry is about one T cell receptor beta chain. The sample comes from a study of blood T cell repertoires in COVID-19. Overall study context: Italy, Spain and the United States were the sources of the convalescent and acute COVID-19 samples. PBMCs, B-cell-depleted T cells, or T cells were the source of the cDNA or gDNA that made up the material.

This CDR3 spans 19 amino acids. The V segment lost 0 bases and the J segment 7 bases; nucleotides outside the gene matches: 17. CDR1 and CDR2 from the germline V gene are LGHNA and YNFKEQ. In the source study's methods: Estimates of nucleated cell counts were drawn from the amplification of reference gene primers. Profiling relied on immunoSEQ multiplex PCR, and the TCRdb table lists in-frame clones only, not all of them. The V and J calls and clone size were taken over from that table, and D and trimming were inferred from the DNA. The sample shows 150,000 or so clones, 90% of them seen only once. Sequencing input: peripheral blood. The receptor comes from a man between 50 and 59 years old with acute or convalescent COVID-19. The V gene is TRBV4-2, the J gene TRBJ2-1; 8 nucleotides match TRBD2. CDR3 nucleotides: TGTGCCAGCAGCCAAGACGACGGGACTAGGCTTATCGGGAAGAATGAGCAGTTCTTC. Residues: CASSQDDGTRLIGKNEQFF.